Listed here are 10 T cell receptor beta chains from one sample, sequenced in a study of CD8 T cells in ankylosing spondylitis. In TCRdb, the 5' RACE reads were re-called with MiXCR into one record per CDR3 protein. The sample has approximately 90,000 distinct CDR3 sequences; about 8% are singletons. Sequenced: blood, either unsorted or a sorted T cell fraction (not recorded which). Every receptor here comes from a male donor with ankylosing spondylitis or in good health (not recorded which).

This clonotype was counted ten times or more. The chain links TRBV6-5 to TRBJ1-4; the D is unclear. This CDR3 spans 14 amino acids. V gave up 4 bases and J gave up 8 bases, with 14 bases separating them. Germline lookup yields CDR1 MNHEY and CDR2 SVGAGI. CDR3 residues: CASSFGRVGEKLFF. CDR3 nucleotides: TGTGCCAGCAGTTTCGGAAGGGTGGGAGAAAAACTGTTTTTT.

This clonotype has ten or more counts. The V gene is TRBV5-1, the J gene TRBJ2-3; unclear D gene. Germline-derived CDR1 and CDR2 are SGHRS and YFSETQ. CDR3 length equals 15 residues. The V end was cut by 0 bases, the J end by 4 bases, with 12 bases between. CDR3 protein: CASSLDALVADTQYF. The CDR3 bases are TGCGCCAGCAGCTTGGACGCGCTTGTGGCAGATACGCAGTATTTT.

This clonotype showed up many times. The chain carries TRBV5-1 and TRBJ2-2; unclear D gene. CDR1 is SGHRS and CDR2 is YFSETQ in the germline V gene. The CDR3 covers 13 residues. The V gene lost 0 bases and the J gene lost 3 bases, with 3 bases spanning the gap. CDR3 sequence reads: CASSLVDTGELFF. CDR3 sequence (DNA): TGCGCCAGCAGCTTGGTGGACACCGGGGAGCTGTTTTTT.

This clonotype appeared many times. The chain couples TRBV11-2 to TRBJ2-1; 9 bases map to TRBD2. The CDR3 loop spans 15 amino acids. Unmatched junction bases numbered 4, after V lost 2 bases and J lost 5 bases. CDR1 and CDR2 from the germline V gene are SGHAT and FQNNGV. CDR3 sequence: CASSLIAGENNEQFF. Written as DNA, the CDR3 is TGTGCCAGCAGCTTAATAGCGGGGGAAAACAATGAGCAGTTCTTC. Drawing the rest from reference TRBV11-2 and TRBJ2-1, the complete variable domain is EAGVAQSPRYKIIEKRQSVAFWCNPISGHATLYWYQQILGQGPKLLIQFQNNGVVDDSQLPKDRFSAERLKGVDSTLKIQPAKLEDSAVYLCASSLIAGENNEQFFGPGTRLTVL.

This clonotype was observed at least ten times. The V and J genes are TRBV20-1 and TRBJ2-2; possible D gene TRBD2, 6 bases. The V end was cut by 2 bases, the J end by 4 bases, with 14 bases between. Germline-derived CDR1 and CDR2 are DFQATT and SNEGSKA (reference sequence). This CDR3 contains 15 residues. The DNA of the CDR3 is TGCAGTGCTAGAAAGAGCGGGCGCATCACCGGGGAGCTGTTTTTT. Its translation is CSARKSGRITGELFF.

This clonotype has a count of ten or more. The chain joins TRBV7-6 to TRBJ2-3, with 12 bases matching TRBD2. From germline, CDR1 is SGHVS and CDR2 FNYEAQ. The V gene end was trimmed by 5 bases and the J gene end by 2 bases; junction bases not matched to a gene: 5. The CDR3 covers 16 residues. CDR3 sequence (DNA): TGTGCCAGCAGCCCTAGGACTAGCGGGGACACAGATACGCAGTATTTT. Its protein is CASSPRTSGDTDTQYF.

There are a few counts of this clonotype. This chain uses TRBV12-3 or TRBV12-4 with TRBJ1-1; 9 bases align to TRBD1. Trimming removed 3 bases from V and 0 bases from J; junction bases left unmatched: 5. This CDR3 comprises 16 residues. The DNA for the CDR3 is TGTGCCAGCAGTTTGATACAGGGGGCTATGAACACTGAAGCTTTCTTT. It translates to CASSLIQGAMNTEAFF.

This clonotype was observed many times. The V call is TRBV6-6, the J call TRBJ2-7, with a tentative D call TRBD1 (6 bases). Germline V gives CDR1 MNHNY, CDR2 SVGAGI (reference sequence). Trimming took off 9 bases at V and 6 bases at J, with 15 bases between the two ends. CDR3 size: 12 residues. Here the CDR3 DNA reads TGTGCCAGTGGACAGCCGCCTGTCGAGCAGTACTTC. Amino acids: CASGQPPVEQYF.

This clonotype was counted only a few times. The chain carries TRBV6-1 and TRBJ2-5; the D gene is possibly TRBD2 (6 bases). This CDR3 has 14 amino acids. The germline gives CDR1 MNHNS, CDR2 SASEGT. V lost 4 bases and J lost 7, with 16 bases in between. The CDR3 loop reads CASSALVAGGTQYF. In DNA, the CDR3 is TGTGCCAGCAGTGCCCTGGTGGCCGGGGGGACCCAGTACTTC.

This clonotype showed up many times. The V call is TRBV6-5, the J call TRBJ1-1; tentative D call: TRBD1 (5 bases). The CDR3 is made up of 13 amino acids. V gave up 2 bases and J gave up 8 bases, with 12 bases separating them. Germline-derived CDR1 and CDR2 are MNHEY and SVGAGI. CDR3 residues: CASSYVLRGEAFF. Here the CDR3 DNA reads TGTGCCAGCAGTTACGTTTTAAGGGGCGAAGCTTTCTTT.